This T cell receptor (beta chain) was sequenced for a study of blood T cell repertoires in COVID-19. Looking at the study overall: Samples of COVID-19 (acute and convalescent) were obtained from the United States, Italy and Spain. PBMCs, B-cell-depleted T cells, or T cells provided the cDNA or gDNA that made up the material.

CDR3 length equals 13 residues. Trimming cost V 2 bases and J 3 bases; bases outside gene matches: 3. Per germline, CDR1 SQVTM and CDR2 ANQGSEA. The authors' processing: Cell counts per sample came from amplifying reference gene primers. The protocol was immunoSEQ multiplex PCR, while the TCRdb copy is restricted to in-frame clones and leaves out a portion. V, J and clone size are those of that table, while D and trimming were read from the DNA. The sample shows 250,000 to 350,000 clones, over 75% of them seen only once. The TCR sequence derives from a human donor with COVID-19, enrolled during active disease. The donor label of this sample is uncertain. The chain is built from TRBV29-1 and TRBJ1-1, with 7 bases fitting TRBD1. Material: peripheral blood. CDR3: CSVETGVYTEAFF. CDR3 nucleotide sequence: TGCAGCGTTGAAACAGGGGTGTACACTGAAGCTTTCTTT.